Below are 31 T cell receptor beta chains sequenced from a single sample in a study of blood T cell repertoires in COVID-19. Sequencing used immunoSEQ multiplex PCR; TCRdb keeps in-frame clones, though not all of them. The sample lists under 200,000 clones, 65% to 85% occurring once. Sequencing was performed on PBMCs or T cells enriched from blood (not recorded which). These receptors came from a woman aged 55-75 years who had recovered from COVID-19.

This chain joins TRBV29-1 and TRBJ2-3, with D uncertain. Germline assignment: CDR1 SQVTM and CDR2 ANQGSEA. The CDR3 has 12 amino acids. With 8 bases removed from V and 0 bases from J, the gap between germline ends came to 9 bases. The CDR3 DNA reads TGCAGCATGGTACAGAGCACAGATACGCAGTATTTT. It codes for CSMVQSTDTQYF.

The chain employs TRBV3-1 (or the pseudogene TRBV3-2) and TRBJ2-7, with TRBD1 identical over 8 bases. Germline CDR1 is LGHDT and CDR2 is YNNKEL (reference sequence). This CDR3 contains 15 residues. With V trimmed by 5 bases and J by 6 bases, 12 bases remained unmatched. The CDR3, as DNA: TGTGCCAGCAGCGGCCACGGACAGGGTTTTGGCGAGCAGTACTTC. This translates into CASSGHGQGFGEQYF.

The chain joins TRBV12-5 to TRBJ1-1; 11 nucleotides match TRBD1. Germline CDR1 and CDR2: LGHNT and FRNRAP. V dropped 1 base and J dropped 8; count of bases not matched to a gene: 0. The CDR3 is 13 amino acids. CDR3 residues: CASGLGTGGEAFF. In DNA, the CDR3 is TGTGCTAGTGGTTTGGGGACAGGGGGCGAAGCTTTCTTT.

V and J are TRBV29-1 and TRBJ2-5; perhaps TRBD1 as D (7 bases). The CDR3 runs to 12 residues. Germline V gene data show CDR1 as SQVTM and CDR2 as ANQGSEA. The V end was cut by 3 bases, the J end by 5 bases, with 10 bases between. The CDR3 protein is CSVDSGGETQYF. CDR3 bases: TGCAGCGTTGATTCAGGGGGGGAGACCCAGTACTTC.

The chain employs TRBV19 and TRBJ2-4; TRBD2 might be the D (5 bases). In germline, CDR1 is LNHDA, CDR2 SQIVND (reference sequence). V lost 8 bases and J lost 0, with 17 bases in between. This CDR3 contains 16 residues. This chain's CDR3 is CASRFRGVIAKNIQYF. Here the CDR3 DNA reads TGTGCCAGTCGATTTCGGGGAGTCATAGCCAAAAACATTCAGTACTTC.

This clone was observed a single time. The chain carries TRBV10-2 and TRBJ2-5, with 9 bases that match TRBD1. Trimming removed 2 bases from V and 1 base from J; junction bases left unmatched: 5. CDR1 is WSHSY, CDR2 SAAADI, per germline. CDR3 length equals 16 residues. CDR3 coding DNA: TGCGCCAGCAGTGAGCCCGGGACAGGGACCCAAGAGACCCAGTACTTC. It yields the protein CASSEPGTGTQETQYF.

The chain recombines TRBV5-1 with TRBJ2-5, with a tentative D call TRBD1 (5 bases). The V gene lost 2 bases and the J gene lost 2 bases, with 13 bases spanning the gap. CDR3 length equals 15 residues. Germline V lookup: CDR1 SGHRS, CDR2 YFSETQ. The CDR3 DNA reads as TGCGCCAGCAGCTTACAGGCGGTCGGGCAAGAGACCCAGTACTTC. Amino acid sequence: CASSLQAVGQETQYF.

The chain couples TRBV7-9 to TRBJ2-4; D perhaps matches TRBD1 (6 bases). This CDR3 contains 13 residues. V was shortened by 5 bases and J by 7 bases, with 12 bases between the two germline ends. The germline gives CDR1 SEHNR, CDR2 FQNEAQ (reference sequence). The CDR3 nucleotides are TGTGCCAGCAGCCCGCAGGGGCGGAACATTCAGTACTTC. Encoded protein: CASSPQGRNIQYF.

The chain carries TRBV11-2 and TRBJ2-1; TRBD2 might be the D (6 bases). Germline lookup yields CDR1 SGHAT and CDR2 FQNNGV. The CDR3 has 17 amino acids. V was shortened by 2 bases and J by 0 bases, with 14 bases between the two germline ends. CDR3 amino acids: CASSLLPSSVSYNEQFF. CDR3 nucleotide sequence: TGTGCCAGCAGCTTACTACCCTCTAGCGTCTCCTACAATGAGCAGTTCTTC.

With respect to this clone: One junction end disagrees with the germline gene, perhaps due to a read error. CDR3 DNA sequence: TGTGCTAGCAGCTTAGTACCAGATAGCGATGAGCAGTTCTTC. Amino acid sequence: CASSLVPDSDEQFF. The V gene is TRBV7-7, the J gene TRBJ2-1; D may be TRBD2 (5 bases). Per germline, CDR1 SSHAT and CDR2 FNYEAQ (reference sequence). The CDR3 extends over 14 amino acids. The whole variable domain, filled in from reference TRBV7-7 and TRBJ2-1, reads GAGVSQSPRYKVTKRGQDVTLRCDPISSHATLYWYQQALGQGPEFLTYFNYEAQPDKSGLPSDRFSAERPEGSISTLTIQRTEQRDSAMYRCASSLVPDSDEQFFGPGTRLTVL.

The chain combines TRBV30 with TRBJ2-1; 11 bases are a match to TRBD1. The CDR3 length is 16 residues. Germline assignment: CDR1 GTSNPN and CDR2 SVGIG (reference sequence). V lost 2 bases to trimming and J lost 7 bases; unmatched junction nucleotides: 10. The CDR3 DNA reads as TGTGCCTGGAGTTCCCCGGGGACAGGGGGTCGTAATGAGCAGTTCTTC. Amino acid sequence: CAWSSPGTGGRNEQFF.

The V and J genes are TRBV10-3 and TRBJ2-3, with 12 bases aligning to TRBD2. Per germline, CDR1 ENHRY and CDR2 SYGVKD. V gave up 10 bases and J gave up 5 bases; unmatched junction bases: 7. There are 14 residues in the CDR3. CDR3 sequence (DNA): TGTGCCAGCCGGACTAGCGGGAATCTAGATACGCAGTATTTT. Its protein is CASRTSGNLDTQYF.

This clone has a handful of counts. V is TRBV5-1 and J is TRBJ2-3, with a possible D match to TRBD1 (6 bases). V lost 2 bases and J lost 4, with 11 bases in between. Germline CDR1 reads SGHRS; CDR2 reads YFSETQ. There are 14 residues in the CDR3. The CDR3 DNA is TGCGCCAGCAGCTTACAGGGAAACGCAGATACGCAGTATTTT. It is translated as CASSLQGNADTQYF.

The gene calls are TRBV30 and TRBJ2-5; D perhaps matches TRBD1 (5 bases). Germline-derived CDR1 and CDR2 are GTSNPN and SVGIG (reference sequence). CDR3 length: 14 amino acids. Trimming pared 0 bases from V and 5 bases from J, leaving 13 bases between. The CDR3 bases are TGTGCCTGGAGTGTTTTGTCAGGGTGGGAGACCCAGTACTTC. Encoded protein: CAWSVLSGWETQYF.

The chain joins TRBV28 to TRBJ1-1, with 7 nucleotides matching TRBD1. J lost 0 bases, V lost 6 bases, and 19 bases had no gene match. The CDR3 has 19 amino acids. Looked up from germline, CDR1 is MDHEN and CDR2 is SYDVKM. The CDR3, as DNA: TGTGCCAGCAGGGGTTACAATGAGGGGGCCTTGGCCATGAACACTGAAGCTTTCTTT. Its translation: CASRGYNEGALAMNTEAFF. Full variable domain (rest looked up from reference TRBV28 and TRBJ1-1): DVKVTQSSRYLVKRTGEKVFLECVQDMDHENMFWYRQDPGLGLRLIYFSYDVKMKEKGDIPEGYSVSREKKERFSLILESASTNQTSMYLCASRGYNEGALAMNTEAFFGQGTRLTVV.

The chain is built from TRBV5-1 and TRBJ2-7, with 8 bases lining up with TRBD1. V lost 7 bases and J lost 5; bases outside the gene matches: 11. This CDR3 region has 14 residues. The germline V gene encodes CDR1 SGHRS and CDR2 YFSETQ. CDR3 sequence reads: CASSGGQGANEQYF. The CDR3 coding sequence is TGCGCCAGCTCAGGGGGGCAGGGGGCAAACGAGCAGTACTTC.

CDR3 bases: TGTGCCAGCAGTTGGAGCCCGGGACAACCCAAAGGAGGCTACACCTTC. It specifies CASSWSPGQPKGGYTF. This chain links TRBV28 with TRBJ1-2; TRBD1 is a possible D gene (6 bases). The germline gives CDR1 MDHEN, CDR2 SYDVKM. CDR3 length: 16 residues. V was shortened by 4 bases and J by 8 bases, with 23 bases between the two germline ends.

V is TRBV6-5 and J is TRBJ1-5, with a possible D match to TRBD1 (5 bases). The V and J ends lost 8 bases and 5 bases respectively, with 13 bases between them. Looked up from germline, CDR1 is MNHEY and CDR2 is SVGAGI. The CDR3 sequence is 13 residues long. This CDR3 reads CASRRQKDQPQHF. CDR3 nucleotide sequence: TGTGCCAGCCGAAGACAGAAGGATCAGCCCCAGCATTTT.

This clone was detected once. V and J are TRBV18 and TRBJ2-1; 9 positions agree with TRBD1. In germline, CDR1 is KGHSH, CDR2 LQKENI. The CDR3 length is 16 residues. V shed 4 bases and J 6 bases; nucleotides not matched to a gene: 10. CDR3 DNA sequence: TGTGCCAGCTCACATTACCGGGACAGGGTAGGCAATGAGCAGTTCTTC. It codes for CASSHYRDRVGNEQFF.

The V gene is TRBV7-2, the J gene TRBJ1-6; TRBD1 is a possible D gene (5 bases). The CDR3 has 17 residues. Per the germline V gene, CDR1 is SGHTA and CDR2 is FQGNSA. V shed 3 bases and J shed 0 bases, with 12 bases lying between them. The chain's CDR3 is CASSLRRGSSYNSPLHF. The CDR3 coding sequence is TGTGCCAGCAGCTTGCGGAGGGGAAGCTCCTATAATTCACCCCTCCACTTT.

This clone was observed a few times. The chain employs TRBV10-3 and TRBJ2-3; possible D gene TRBD2, 5 bases. The V gene lost 10 bases and the J gene lost 7 bases, with 18 bases spanning the gap. There are 13 residues in the CDR3. In germline, CDR1 is ENHRY, CDR2 SYGVKD. CDR3 amino acids: CATRDEGTYTQYF. CDR3 DNA sequence: TGTGCCACCCGCGACGAGGGAACCTATACGCAGTATTTT.

The chain links TRBV7-9 to TRBJ1-1; D possibly corresponds to TRBD1 (6 bases). The germline V gene has CDR1 SEHNR and CDR2 FQNEAQ (reference sequence). V was trimmed by 5 bases and J by 5 bases, leaving 15 bases between them. The CDR3 consists of 14 residues. The CDR3 DNA reads TGTGCCAGCAGCCCCCGGGGAGGGGGGACTGAAGCTTTCTTT. It translates to CASSPRGGGTEAFF.

The chain couples TRBV3-1 (or the pseudogene TRBV3-2) to TRBJ2-5, with 11 bases that match TRBD2. Germline values: CDR1 LGHDT, CDR2 YNNKEL (reference sequence). The junction had 6 bases not matched to a gene; V was cut back by 4 bases and J by 2 bases. The length of the CDR3 is 16 residues. The CDR3 loop is CASSPLAGGEQETQYF. In nucleotides, the CDR3 is TGTGCCAGCAGCCCCTTAGCGGGAGGGGAGCAAGAGACCCAGTACTTC.

This clone was counted a single time. The chain recombines TRBV29-1 with TRBJ1-2, with 8 bases fitting TRBD1. The CDR3 is 13 residues long. Per the germline V gene, CDR1 is SQVTM and CDR2 is ANQGSEA. The CDR3 spells CGAGGDRRYGYTF. The CDR3 nucleotides read TGCGGAGCCGGAGGGGACAGGAGGTACGGCTACACCTTC.

The gene calls are TRBV9 and TRBJ2-1, with 12 nucleotides matching TRBD2. The junction had 16 bases not matched to a gene; V was cut back by 0 bases and J by 0 bases. The CDR3 consists of 22 residues. Germline V gene lookup returns CDR1 SGDLS and CDR2 YYNGEE. Written as DNA, the CDR3 is TGTGCCAGCAGCGTAGTCTCCAAACCTCAACTAGCGGGGGGTCTCTCCTACAATGAGCAGTTCTTC. As protein: CASSVVSKPQLAGGLSYNEQFF. Combining the CDR3 with reference TRBV9 and TRBJ2-1 gives the whole variable domain DSGVTQTPKHLITATGQRVTLRCSPRSGDLSVYWYQQSLDQGLQFLIQYYNGEERAKGNILERFSAQQFPDLHSELNLSSLELGDSALYFCASSVVSKPQLAGGLSYNEQFFGPGTRLTVL.

This chain connects TRBV5-1 to TRBJ1-4; TRBD1 might be the D (6 bases). CDR1 and CDR2 from the germline V gene are SGHRS and YFSETQ. This CDR3 spans 15 amino acids. V lost 3 bases, J lost 8 bases, and 17 bases lay in between. Here the CDR3 reads CASSSAGDRGEKLFF. The CDR3, as DNA: TGCGCCAGCAGCTCCGCAGGGGATAGGGGGGAAAAACTGTTTTTT.

Here the CDR3 reads CASSPGGAADTQYF. The CDR3 nucleotides are TGTGCCAGCAGTCCCGGGGGGGCCGCGGATACGCAGTATTTT. The V and J genes are TRBV6-6 and TRBJ2-3, with 8 bases matching TRBD2. The CDR3 is made up of 14 amino acids. From germline, CDR1 is MNHNY and CDR2 SVGAGI (reference sequence). Trimming took 5 bases from V and 6 from J; bases not matched to a gene: 7.

The rearrangement joins TRBV5-1 to TRBJ1-1; 8 nucleotides align to TRBD1. CDR1 and CDR2 from the germline V gene are SGHRS and YFSETQ. The V gene end was trimmed by 7 bases and the J gene end by 8 bases; junction bases not matched to a gene: 16. This CDR3 is 15 amino acids long. As DNA, the CDR3 is TGCGCCAGCCACCCGCCCCTTGGACAGGGAGGAGAAGCTTTCTTT. It is translated as CASHPPLGQGGEAFF.

This clone has only a few counts. V and J are TRBV5-5 and TRBJ1-2, with D uncertain. The CDR3 sequence is 13 residues long. Trimming stripped 4 bases from V and 4 bases from J, with 11 bases between. Germline CDR1 and CDR2: SGHKS and YYEKEE (reference sequence). CDR3 DNA sequence: TGTGCCAGCAGCGAAAGTCCAGTCTATGGCTACACCTTC. Its protein product is CASSESPVYGYTF.

The V gene is TRBV5-6, the J gene TRBJ2-5; D is possibly TRBD1 (6 bases). V was cut by 7 bases and J by 3 bases, with 22 bases left in between. This CDR3 region has 16 residues. CDR1 is SGHDT and CDR2 is YYEEEE in the germline V gene. The CDR3 DNA reads as TGTGCCAGCTCCGGACAAACAGGGAGTGGGGAAGAGACCCAGTACTTC. Its protein is CASSGQTGSGEETQYF.

The V call is TRBV24-1, the J call TRBJ2-6; no definite D call. Trimming cost V 3 bases and J 1 base, with 6 bases left between them. This CDR3 is built from 15 residues. Germline lookup yields CDR1 KGHDR and CDR2 SFDVKD. DNA for the CDR3: TGTGCCACCAGTGATCCGGAGTCTGGGGCCAACGTCCTGACTTTC. It is translated as CATSDPESGANVLTF.